One sample yielded the 8 T cell receptor beta chains listed below, sequenced in a study of PD-1 blockade in classical Hodgkin lymphoma. Assay: immunoSEQ multiplex PCR; the TCRdb copy retains only in-frame clones and omits some. The sample carries about 94,000 clones, nearly 90% recorded once. All patients relapsed after autologous stem cell transplantation, and brentuximab vedotin exposure varied. The sequences come from peripheral blood mononuclear cells (PBMCs), collected before the second cycle of nivolumab. These receptors all stem from a human donor with classical Hodgkin lymphoma.

The chain joins TRBV7-2 to TRBJ2-7; 7 bases line up with TRBD1. CDR3 length equals 13 residues. J was trimmed by 5 bases and V by 5 bases; bases with no gene match: 6. The germline V gene has CDR1 SGHTA and CDR2 FQGNSA. The CDR3 here is CASSAQGWDEQYF. CDR3 bases: TGTGCCAGCAGCGCACAGGGGTGGGACGAGCAGTACTTC.

The genes are TRBV5-1 and TRBJ2-7; no firm D call. Germline V gene lookup returns CDR1 SGHRS and CDR2 YFSETQ. There are 12 residues in the CDR3. V lost 3 bases to trimming and J lost 7 bases, with 11 bases between them. The CDR3 coding sequence is TGCGCCAGCAGCTCAAGCTTGGGGGAGCAGTACTTC. Translating it yields CASSSSLGEQYF.

CDR3 sequence: CASTIHSYEQYF. CDR3 nucleotides: TGTGCCAGCACCATCCACTCCTACGAGCAGTACTTC. The chain joins TRBV2 to TRBJ2-7; D remains ambiguous. From germline, CDR1 is SNHLY and CDR2 FYNNEI. The V end was cut by 7 bases, the J end by 0 bases, with 7 bases between. The CDR3 is 12 amino acids.

This clone was seen only once. This chain connects TRBV15 to TRBJ2-3; 7 bases fit TRBD2. J was trimmed by 6 bases and V by 3 bases; bases with no gene match: 12. Germline V gene sequence: CDR1 LNHNV, CDR2 YYDKDF (reference sequence). The CDR3 has 16 residues. CDR3 amino acids: CATSRGRLAVGDTQYF. As DNA, the CDR3 is TGTGCCACCAGCAGGGGTCGACTAGCAGTAGGGGATACGCAGTATTTT.

In DNA form, the CDR3 reads TGTGCCAGCAGTTTTGTTCGCGTTTTGGACAGGGGTTACGAGCAGTACTTC. This translates into CASSFVRVLDRGYEQYF. V gene TRBV27 combines with J gene TRBJ2-7, with TRBD1 matching over 9 bases. The length of the CDR3 is 17 residues. Per the germline V gene, CDR1 is MNHEY and CDR2 is SMNVEV (reference sequence). J was trimmed by 4 bases and V by 3 bases; bases with no gene match: 13.

In its sample, this clone was seen once. V gene TRBV4-1 combines with J gene TRBJ2-7; D possibly corresponds to TRBD1 (6 bases). The CDR3 covers 16 residues. Germline-derived CDR1 and CDR2 are MGHRA and YSYEKL. V lost 2 bases to trimming and J lost 6 bases, with 20 bases between them. The CDR3 loop is CASSQSIRGAIPEQYF. The CDR3 DNA reads as TGCGCCAGCAGCCAATCCATCAGGGGAGCAATCCCCGAGCAGTACTTC.

This chain links TRBV28 with TRBJ2-1, with 12 bases matching TRBD1. This CDR3 region has 16 residues. Per the germline V gene, CDR1 is MDHEN and CDR2 is SYDVKM. Germline trimming cut 5 bases from V and 4 bases from J; bases unmatched to any gene: 6. The CDR3 loop is CASSPRGQGAYNEQFF. Here the CDR3 DNA reads TGTGCCAGCAGTCCCCGGGGACAGGGGGCATACAATGAGCAGTTCTTC.

This chain links TRBV5-6 with TRBJ1-2; D remains unclear. Germline values: CDR1 SGHDT, CDR2 YYEEEE. The V and J ends lost 3 bases and 2 bases respectively, with 11 bases between them. CDR3 length equals 14 residues. The CDR3 bases are TGTGCCAGCAGCTCCCCCAGCACCAACTATGGCTACACCTTC. Amino acids: CASSSPSTNYGYTF.